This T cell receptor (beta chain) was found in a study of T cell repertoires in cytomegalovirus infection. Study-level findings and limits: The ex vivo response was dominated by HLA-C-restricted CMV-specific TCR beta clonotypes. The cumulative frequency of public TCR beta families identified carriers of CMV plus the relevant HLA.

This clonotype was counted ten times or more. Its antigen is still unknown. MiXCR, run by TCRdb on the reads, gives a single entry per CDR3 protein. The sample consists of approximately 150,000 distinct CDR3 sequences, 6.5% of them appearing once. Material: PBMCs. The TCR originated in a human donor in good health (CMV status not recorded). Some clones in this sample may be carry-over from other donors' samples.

CDR3 in DNA: TGTGCCAGCAGTTTGGGTCAGGCCTTTTCGGCCCAGCATTTT. Translating gives CASSLGQAFSAQHF. This sequence joins TRBV7-2 and TRBJ1-5, with unresolved D. This CDR3 contains 14 residues. Trimming removed 6 bases from V and 11 bases from J, with 20 bases in between. Germline values: CDR1 SGHTA, CDR2 FQGNSA.